A single sample is the source of the 11 T cell receptor beta chains below, sequenced in a study of Graves' ophthalmopathy and Graves' hyperthyroidism. RNA transcripts served as template for amplifying TCR beta CDR3 sequences. The authors performed first-round RT-PCR with HTBI primers and then a second-round multiplex PCR. TCRdb re-called the multiplex PCR reads through MiXCR, storing one row per CDR3 protein. This sample has approximately 480,000 distinct CDR3 sequences, with around 14% found just once. The sequencing sample was made of blood. These receptors were collected from a woman aged 30 to 39 with Graves' ophthalmopathy.

This clonotype was detected only a few times. V gene TRBV18 combines with J gene TRBJ2-3; D unresolved. Trimming pared 3 bases from V and 6 bases from J, leaving 13 bases between. Germline V lookup: CDR1 KGHSH, CDR2 LQKENI. The length of the CDR3 is 14 residues. CDR3 sequence: CASSPSRDWDTQYF. As DNA, the CDR3 is TGTGCCAGCTCACCTTCCCGAGATTGGGATACGCAGTATTTT.

The table lists this clonotype with many counts. The genes are TRBV20-1 and TRBJ1-6, with D unclear. This CDR3 spans 13 amino acids. The V gene lost 6 bases and the J gene lost 7 bases, with 13 bases spanning the gap. CDR1 is DFQATT and CDR2 is SNEGSKA in the germline V gene (reference sequence). The CDR3 protein is CSAPQNGNSPLHF. The CDR3 region has the DNA TGCAGTGCCCCACAGAACGGGAATTCACCCCTCCACTTT.

This clonotype was detected ten times or more. This chain uses TRBV6-1 with TRBJ1-1, with D perhaps matching TRBD1 (6 bases). CDR3 length equals 14 residues. Germline V CDR1 and CDR2: MNHNS, SASEGT. V lost 6 bases, J lost 3 bases, and 14 bases lay in between. The CDR3 sequence is CASSIDRSYTEAFF. The DNA of the CDR3 is TGTGCCAGCAGCATAGACAGGTCTTACACTGAAGCTTTCTTT.

For this clonotype: It may be a read error: a sequence one base away is much more abundant. The chain couples TRBV11-2 to TRBJ1-1; D possibly corresponds to TRBD1 (5 bases). Germline CDR1 is SGHAT and CDR2 is FQNNGV. V shed 0 bases and J shed 9 bases, with 20 bases lying between them. This CDR3 has 16 residues. The CDR3, as DNA: TGTGCCAGCAGCTTAGAGGGGGTCAGGGTAGGAACTAAAGCTTTCTTT. Translation: CASSLEGVRVGTKAFF.

In this sample, this clonotype turned up many times. The chain combines TRBV12-3 or TRBV12-4 with TRBJ1-1; D not resolved. Trimming removed 7 bases at V and 5 bases at J, with 17 bases between. The CDR3 runs 14 residues. DNA of the CDR3: TGTGCCAGCACCCCAAGTCTGGGCGGGACTGAAGCTTTCTTT. Amino acid sequence: CASTPSLGGTEAFF.

This clonotype was observed many times. The V and J genes are TRBV28 and TRBJ2-5; 10 bases are shared with TRBD2. Per germline, CDR1 MDHEN and CDR2 SYDVKM. With V trimmed by 5 bases and J by 2 bases, 8 bases remained unmatched. CDR3 length equals 16 residues. The CDR3 here is CASSPIGLAEQETQYF. The CDR3 region has the DNA TGTGCCAGCAGTCCAATAGGACTAGCGGAGCAAGAGACCCAGTACTTC.

This clonotype was counted ten times or more. This chain links TRBV19 with TRBJ1-1; D not certain. V was clipped by 8 bases and J by 2 bases, with 15 bases between them. This CDR3 spans 14 amino acids. Germline V gives CDR1 LNHDA, CDR2 SQIVND (reference sequence). The CDR3 spells CASLQNGFNTEAFF. In DNA, the CDR3 is TGTGCCAGTCTACAGAACGGATTTAACACTGAAGCTTTCTTT.

As to this clonotype: This may come from a read error, since a much larger clone is one base off. The chain carries TRBV20-1 and TRBJ2-2; 7 bases are a match to TRBD2. CDR3 length: 14 amino acids. Germline CDR1 and CDR2: DFQATT and SNEGSKA (reference sequence). This CDR3 reads CSANAGAVTGELCF. Written as DNA, the CDR3 is TGCAGTGCGAACGCGGGAGCGGTCACCGGGGAGCTGTGTTTT.

This clonotype was observed at least ten times. This rearrangement joins TRBV5-1 to TRBJ1-5, with D unresolved. The CDR3 has 15 amino acids. Germline V CDR1 and CDR2: SGHRS, YFSETQ. Trimming cost V 5 bases and J 0 bases, with 12 bases left between them. The CDR3 protein is CASSPDNNSNQPQHF. The DNA of the CDR3 is TGCGCCAGCAGTCCCGACAACAATAGCAATCAGCCCCAGCATTTT.

At least ten counts were recorded for this clonotype. The CDR3 nucleotides are TGTGCCAGCAGCTTGGGACATACCTACGAGCAGTACTTC. Translating gives CASSLGHTYEQYF. The chain combines TRBV7-8 with TRBJ2-7; weak D call: TRBD1 (6 bases). The CDR3 length is 13 residues. CDR1 and CDR2 from the germline V gene are SGHVS and FQNEAQ. The ends were cut back, 3 bases at V and 2 bases at J, with 8 bases in the middle.

This clonotype was picked up many times. The chain employs TRBV28 and TRBJ1-2, with a weak D call TRBD1 (5 bases). CDR1 and CDR2 (germline): MDHEN, SYDVKM. V was clipped by 7 bases and J by 5 bases, with 11 bases between them. The CDR3 spans 12 residues. The CDR3 sequence: CASTRGGYGYTF. DNA for the CDR3: TGTGCCAGCACCCGGGGGGGATATGGCTACACCTTC.